The 16 T cell receptor beta chains below all came from one sample that was sequenced in a study of vaccination and CD4 T cells after COVID-19. Their specific antigens are unknown. Described treatment: roughly ten-day PBMC culture with coronavirus spike peptide pools or control peptides (ViraFEST assay). Sequence data for DNA of cultured CD4+ T cells were generated by the Oncomine TCR Beta short-read assay. Each CDR3 protein is one row after TCRdb ran MiXCR on the PCR reads. The table includes some 16,000 distinct CDR3 sequences, 45% to 55% detected once. Sequenced material: CD4+ T cells from blood, cultured in vitro, taken before SARS-CoV-2 vaccination. These receptors were taken from a human donor who had recovered from COVID-19.

V is TRBV21-1 and J is TRBJ2-3; TRBD1 is taken as the D call from the table, unchecked against the DNA. TRBV21-1 is noted as a pseudogene. The CDR3 totals 15 residues. CDR3 amino acids: CASSNGGRGWNTQYF. CDR3 sequence (DNA): TGTGCCAGCAGCAATGGGGGGCGGGGGTGGAATACGCAGTATTTT.

This clonotype was detected only a few times. The chain is built from TRBV6-2 or TRBV6-3 and TRBJ2-7; 10 nucleotides align to TRBD1. The CDR3 runs 13 residues. The germline gives CDR1 MNHEY, CDR2 SVGEGT. Trimming took 5 bases from V and 6 from J; bases not matched to a gene: 4. The CDR3 nucleotides read TGTGCCAGCAGTGAGGACAGGGGGAGCGAGCAGTACTTC. Translated, it gives CASSEDRGSEQYF.

This clonotype was detected only a few times. The J gene is TRBJ1-3, the V gene TRBV20-1; tentative D call: TRBD1 (5 bases). Germline values: CDR1 DFQATT, CDR2 SNEGSKA (reference sequence). The CDR3 is made up of 13 amino acids. Trimming left V 7 bases short and J 4 bases short, with 14 bases between. CDR3 loop: CSVRRGAGNTIYF. The CDR3 coding sequence is TGCAGTGTCCGGAGGGGTGCGGGAAACACCATATATTTT.

The chain carries TRBV7-9 and TRBJ1-1; D is unresolved. With 4 bases removed from V and 5 bases from J, the gap between germline ends came to 17 bases. The length of the CDR3 is 15 residues. Germline-derived CDR1 and CDR2 are SEHNR and FQNEAQ (reference sequence). The CDR3 sequence: CASSSPEEGTTEAFF. The CDR3 nucleotides are TGTGCCAGCAGCTCCCCGGAGGAAGGTACGACTGAAGCTTTCTTT.

A few counts support this clonotype. The J gene is TRBJ1-2, the V gene TRBV27; 11 nucleotides line up with TRBD1. Germline V gene sequence: CDR1 MNHEY, CDR2 SMNVEV (reference sequence). The CDR3 extends over 15 amino acids. The V segment lost 8 bases and the J segment 5 bases; nucleotides outside the gene matches: 10. CDR3 nucleotide sequence: TGTGCCAGCTCTCTCGGGGGACAGGGGGTTTATGGCTACACCTTC. This sequence encodes CASSLGGQGVYGYTF.

This clonotype was detected a few times. The genes are TRBV7-2 and TRBJ2-3; 8 positions agree with TRBD1. The V segment lost 5 bases and the J segment 2 bases; nucleotides outside the gene matches: 6. There are 15 residues in the CDR3. In germline, CDR1 is SGHTA, CDR2 FQGNSA. The CDR3 reads CASSPDRGSTDTQYF. CDR3 bases: TGTGCCAGCAGCCCCGACAGGGGATCCACAGATACGCAGTATTTT.

The table lists this clonotype with a few counts. The V call is TRBV20-1, the J call TRBJ2-1; D perhaps matches TRBD2 (5 bases). This CDR3 comprises 14 residues. V gave up 3 bases and J gave up 8 bases, with 17 bases separating them. The germline V gene encodes CDR1 DFQATT and CDR2 SNEGSKA (reference sequence). CDR3 DNA sequence: TGCAGTGCTAGTTCTGTGGGAGTATACGATGAGCAGTTCTTC. Translation gives CSASSVGVYDEQFF.

The V call is TRBV20-1, the J call TRBJ1-5, with D possibly being TRBD1 (5 bases). V was cut by 4 bases and J by 4 bases, with 17 bases left in between. The CDR3 consists of 15 residues. CDR1 and CDR2 (germline): DFQATT, SNEGSKA (reference sequence). CDR3 nucleotides: TGCAGTGCTACAGCAGGGAAGGGGAGAAATCAGCCCCAGCATTTT. This encodes CSATAGKGRNQPQHF.

The chain links TRBV28 to TRBJ2-6; maybe TRBD1 (6 bases). V was trimmed by 5 bases and J by 0 bases, leaving 11 bases between them. In germline, CDR1 is MDHEN, CDR2 SYDVKM. This CDR3 spans 16 amino acids. Written as DNA, the CDR3 is TGTGCCAGCAGTCCGGGACACATCTCTGGGGCCAACGTCCTGACTTTC. It encodes CASSPGHISGANVLTF.

On this clonotype itself: A read error may produce the germline difference seen at one junction end. This chain links TRBV20-1 with TRBJ1-1; TRBD1 matches 10 bases. The CDR3 sequence is 15 residues long. Germline V CDR1 and CDR2: DFQATT, SNEGSKA (reference sequence). DNA for the CDR3: TGCAATGCTACACGTCCGGGACAGGGGAGCACTGAAGCTTTCTTT. It encodes CNATRPGQGSTEAFF.

The chain employs TRBV6-2 or TRBV6-3 and TRBJ1-1; D perhaps matches TRBD1 (5 bases). Germline V gene sequence: CDR1 MNHEY, CDR2 SVGEGT. V was trimmed by 5 bases and J by 1 base, leaving 17 bases between them. This CDR3 comprises 16 residues. CDR3 sequence: CASSPGLGTGNTEAFF. The CDR3 DNA is TGTGCCAGCAGTCCAGGCCTCGGTACAGGGAACACTGAAGCTTTCTTT.

CDR3 in amino acids: CAWSSRGTEAFF. The DNA of the CDR3 is TGTGCCTGGAGCTCCAGGGGGACTGAAGCTTTCTTT. V is TRBV30 and J is TRBJ1-1, with 7 bases aligning to TRBD1. The CDR3 has 12 amino acids. Germline CDR1 and CDR2: GTSNPN and SVGIG (reference sequence). The ends lost 3 bases at V and 5 bases at J; junction bases unmatched: 3.

V is TRBV28 and J is TRBJ1-5; TRBD1 matches at 7 bases. Looked up from germline, CDR1 is MDHEN and CDR2 is SYDVKM. V gave up 8 bases and J gave up 9 bases; unmatched junction bases: 13. This CDR3 has 14 residues. The CDR3 reads CASQSVGTASPQHF. CDR3 nucleotide sequence: TGTGCCAGCCAGAGCGTTGGGACAGCATCGCCCCAGCATTTT.

The rearrangement joins TRBV20-1 to TRBJ2-7, with 9 bases lining up with TRBD2. Germline values: CDR1 DFQATT, CDR2 SNEGSKA (reference sequence). This CDR3 comprises 14 residues. V lost 3 bases to trimming and J lost 4 bases; unmatched junction nucleotides: 7. The CDR3: CSARTSGGRYEQYF. The CDR3, as DNA: TGCAGTGCTAGGACTAGCGGAGGCAGGTACGAGCAGTACTTC.

The J gene is TRBJ2-5, the V gene TRBV6-2 or TRBV6-3; D could derive from TRBD1 or TRBD2 (6 bases each). This CDR3 comprises 16 residues. V was trimmed by 7 bases and J by 3 bases, leaving 21 bases between them. Germline CDR1 MNHEY, CDR2 SVGEGT. This chain's CDR3 is CASKPWGAEGKETQYF. The CDR3 DNA reads as TGTGCCAGCAAACCCTGGGGGGCCGAGGGGAAAGAGACCCAGTACTTC.

The chain links TRBV20-1 to TRBJ1-6; D gene unclear. V was clipped by 0 bases and J by 0 bases, with 12 bases between them. The CDR3 spans 17 residues. Germline V gene sequence: CDR1 DFQATT, CDR2 SNEGSKA (reference sequence). The DNA of the CDR3 is TGCAGTGCTAGAGATTTAAGCACACGCTCCTATAATTCACCCCTCCACTTT. It yields the protein CSARDLSTRSYNSPLHF.